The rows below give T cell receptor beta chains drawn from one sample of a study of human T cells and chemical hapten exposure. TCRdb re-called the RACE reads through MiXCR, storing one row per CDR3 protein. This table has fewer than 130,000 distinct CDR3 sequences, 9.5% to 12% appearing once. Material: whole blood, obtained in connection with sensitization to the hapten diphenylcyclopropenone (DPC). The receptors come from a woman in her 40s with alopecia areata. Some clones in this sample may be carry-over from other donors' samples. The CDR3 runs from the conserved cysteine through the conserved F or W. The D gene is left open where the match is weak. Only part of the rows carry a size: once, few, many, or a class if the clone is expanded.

CDR3 protein: CASSLPGQGIDEQYF
CDR3 DNA: TGTGCCAGCAGTTTGCCGGGACAGGGGATCGACGAGCAGTACTTC
J gene: TRBJ2-7
clone size: NA
V gene: TRBV6-5
D gene: TRBD1
CDR3 length: 15

CDR3 protein: CASSEFFGGGSNQPQHF
CDR3 DNA: TGTGCCAGCAGTGAGTTTTTTGGTGGTGGGAGCAATCAGCCCCAGCATTTT
J gene: TRBJ1-5
clone size: many
V gene: TRBV6-1
D gene: NA
CDR3 length: 17

CDR3 protein: CASSREKGAGEQYF
CDR3 DNA: TGCGCCAGCAGCCGAGAAAAGGGGGCGGGGGAGCAGTACTTC
J gene: TRBJ2-7
clone size: many
V gene: TRBV4-3
D gene: NA
CDR3 length: 14

CDR3 protein: CASSLSGAGYTF
CDR3 DNA: TGTGCCAGCAGTTTATCCGGGGCAGGCTACACCTTC
J gene: TRBJ1-2
clone size: NA
V gene: TRBV28
D gene: NA
CDR3 length: 12

CDR3 protein: CASSQDYRVGSYEQYF
CDR3 DNA: TGCGCCAGCAGCCAAGACTACAGGGTCGGATCCTACGAGCAGTACTTC
J gene: TRBJ2-7
clone size: many
V gene: TRBV4-3
D gene: NA
CDR3 length: 16

CDR3 protein: CASSEKGTGANTGELFF
CDR3 DNA: TGCGCCAGCAGTGAGAAGGGGACAGGGGCCAACACCGGGGAGCTGTTTTTT
J gene: TRBJ2-2
clone size: many
V gene: TRBV10-2
D gene: TRBD1
CDR3 length: 17

CDR3 protein: CASSFRGLAPNEQFF
CDR3 DNA: TGTGCCAGCAGTTTTAGAGGACTAGCTCCCAATGAGCAGTTCTTC
J gene: TRBJ2-1
clone size: many
V gene: TRBV6-5
D gene: TRBD2
CDR3 length: 15

CDR3 protein: CASSLFGFDSSFF
CDR3 DNA: TGTGCCAGCAGTTTATTTGGGTTTGATTCGTCTTTCTTT
J gene: TRBJ1-1
clone size: NA
V gene: TRBV12-3/TRBV12-4
D gene: NA
CDR3 length: 13

CDR3 protein: CASSQLTSRTEAFF
CDR3 DNA: TGCGCCAGCAGCCAACTGACTTCCAGGACTGAAGCTTTCTTT
J gene: TRBJ1-1
clone size: NA
V gene: TRBV4-3
D gene: NA
CDR3 length: 14

CDR3 protein: CASSQEGLGTSGSTDTQYF
CDR3 DNA: TGTGCCAGCAGCCAAGAAGGGCTAGGGACATCTGGAAGCACAGATACGCAGTATTTT
J gene: TRBJ2-3
clone size: many
V gene: TRBV4-2
D gene: NA
CDR3 length: 19

CDR3 protein: CASSSNPRTSSYNEQFF
CDR3 DNA: TGTGCCAGCAGTTCTAACCCGAGGACTAGTTCCTACAATGAGCAGTTCTTC
J gene: TRBJ2-1
clone size: NA
V gene: TRBV25-1
D gene: TRBD2
CDR3 length: 17

CDR3 protein: CASSFWQRSSYEQYF
CDR3 DNA: TGTGCCAGCAGTTTTTGGCAGAGGTCAAGCTACGAGCAGTACTTC
J gene: TRBJ2-7
clone size: NA
V gene: TRBV27
D gene: NA
CDR3 length: 15